This TCR beta chain was captured by sequencing in a study of shared clonotypes between healthy human individuals. This table comes from immunoSEQ multiplex PCR, and its TCRdb copy is limited to in-frame clones, with some not included. The sample lists millions of clones; approximately 95% were seen once. The naive CD8 population came from CD45RO-negative cells selected for CCR7, without terminally differentiated effector memory CD45RA+ cells. Looked up from germline, CDR1 is SEHNR and CDR2 is FQNEAQ (reference sequence). Trimming removed 3 bases from V and 1 base from J, with 15 bases in between. The CDR3 is 16 amino acids.

This TCR was recovered from a man aged 18 to 29 in good health. Sequencing used naive CD8+ T cells sorted from blood. The chain couples TRBV7-9 to TRBJ1-1; D possibly corresponds to TRBD1 (6 bases). In nucleotides, the CDR3 is TGTGCCAGCAGCTTCTATAATACAGGGCCGAACACTGAAGCTTTCTTT. This gives the protein CASSFYNTGPNTEAFF. The whole variable domain, remainder taken from reference TRBV7-9 and TRBJ1-1, is DTGVSQNPRHKITKRGQNVTFRCDPISEHNRLYWYRQTLGQGPEFLTYFQNEAQLEKSRLLSDRFSAERPKGSFSTLEIQRTEQGDSAMYLCASSFYNTGPNTEAFFGQGTRLTVV.